This T cell receptor (beta chain) was recorded in a study of T cells in Graves' hyperthyroidism and ophthalmopathy. The study, taken as a whole, reports: Appearing also in blood were most of the thyroid clonotypes expanded above 0.001.

This clonotype was counted between two and nine times. Antigen specificity is unknown. Every diagnosis used clinical symptoms, serum thyroxine and TRAb, thyroid ultrasound and orbital computed tomography. Per the germline V gene, CDR1 is SEHNR and CDR2 is FQNEAQ (reference sequence). Deletions cut 4 bases from V and 12 bases from J, with 18 bases between. The CDR3 covers 13 residues. Researchers took RNA transcripts and amplified the TCR beta CDR3 regions from them. TCR CDR3 underwent first-round RT-PCR with the HTBI primer set. TCRdb passed the multiplex PCR reads through MiXCR, listing each CDR3 protein once. The table includes 490,000 or so distinct CDR3 sequences, 40% to 50% detected once.

V is TRBV7-9 and J is TRBJ1-1; no definite D call. The sequence came from an adult woman with Graves' disease, either hyperthyroidism or ophthalmopathy (not recorded which). The specimen sequenced was peripheral blood or thyroid tissue (not recorded which). The CDR3 region has the DNA TGTGCCAGCAGCTATCTTGGTGGCATTGGGACTTTCTTT. Encoded protein: CASSYLGGIGTFF.